The T cell receptor (beta chain) under discussion was sequenced for a study of shared T cell receptors in the human thymus. Data came from immunoSEQ multiplex PCR; TCRdb stores just in-frame clones and leaves some out. Among 640,000 or so clones listed, about 89% were seen once. With 0 bases removed from V and 2 bases from J, the gap between germline ends came to 8 bases. The CDR3 is 14 amino acids. Germline V gene lookup returns CDR1 LGHNA and CDR2 YNFKEQ. These data are also associated with another study on human thymus T cells.

This receptor was obtained from a boy in the first two years of life with a congenital heart defect. Material for sequencing was thymocytes. The chain recombines TRBV4-2 with TRBJ2-7; D remains unclear. As DNA, the CDR3 is TGTGCCAGCAGCCAAGATCCCAAAACCTACGAGCAGTACTTC. This gives the protein CASSQDPKTYEQYF.